This is a list of T cell receptor beta chains from one sample in a study of blood T cells in healthy people across ages. TCRdb analysed the 5' RACE reads with MiXCR anew, one entry per CDR3 protein. This sample has roughly 800,000 distinct CDR3 sequences, with more than 45% found just once. Material for sequencing was blood. The receptor source for this set is a man aged 25 to 45 in good health. Both conserved end residues are part of each CDR3. The D gene is left open where the match is weak. Part of the rows lack a size; the others show once, few, many or a class for expanded clones.

. TRBJ1-5 TRBV6-5 . CASTPSRQGGQPQHF TGTGCCAGCACCCCATCGCGGCAGGGAGGTCAGCCCCAGCATTTT
. TRBJ2-3 TRBV2 . CASQRSSPDTQYF TGTGCCAGCCAACGATCTTCGCCTGATACGCAGTATTTT
. TRBJ2-5 TRBV6-5 . CASSLSLGPQYF TGTGCCAGCAGCCTCTCCTTGGGGCCCCAGTACTTC
. TRBJ2-5 TRBV12-3/TRBV12-4 few CASSFRVKETQYF TGTGCCAGCAGTTTTAGAGTGAAAGAGACCCAGTACTTC
. TRBJ2-3 TRBV4-2 . CASSPWRGSTDTQYF TGTGCCAGCAGCCCTTGGAGGGGAAGCACAGATACGCAGTATTTT
. TRBJ1-2 TRBV9 . CASSPRPSAGYTF TGTGCCAGCAGCCCGAGACCCTCTGCCGGCTACACCTTC
TRBD2 TRBJ2-7 TRBV20-1 . CSVPGLAGGGYYEQYF TGCAGTGTTCCGGGACTAGCGGGAGGTGGGTACTACGAGCAGTACTTC
. TRBJ1-1 TRBV20-1 . CSASGTDPSGTEAFF TGCAGTGCTAGTGGAACCGACCCCTCGGGCACTGAAGCTTTCTTT
. TRBJ1-2 TRBV3-1 . CASSQDPDSWGYTF TGTGCCAGCAGCCAAGATCCGGACAGTTGGGGCTACACCTTC
TRBD2 TRBJ2-7 TRBV13 . CAGSGGTKQYF TGTGCCGGCAGCGGGGGGACGAAGCAGTACTTC
TRBD1 TRBJ1-2 TRBV29-1 few CSVVEDRGYGYTF TGCAGCGTTGTTGAGGACAGGGGCTATGGCTACACCTTC
TRBD2 TRBJ2-3 TRBV11-2 . CASTPRASGYTDTQYF TGTGCCAGCACCCCCCGTGCTAGCGGGTACACAGATACGCAGTATTTT
. TRBJ2-7 TRBV4-2 . CASSQEVCLGLSICDEQYF TGTGCCAGCAGCCAAGAAGTTTGTCTCGGCTTATCCATTTGCGACGAGCAGTACTTC
TRBD2 TRBJ2-7 TRBV6-1 few CASRKAPGTSGYEQYF TGTGCCAGCAGGAAGGCCCCCGGGACTAGCGGGTACGAGCAGTACTTC
. TRBJ2-1 TRBV18 once CASSPSFGNEQFF TGTGCCAGCTCACCCTCTTTCGGCAATGAGCAGTTCTTC
. TRBJ2-1 TRBV9 . CASSVGSWVDEQFF TGTGCCAGCAGCGTAGGGAGTTGGGTCGATGAGCAGTTCTTC
TRBD2 TRBJ2-1 TRBV20-1 few CSAKKLAGVYNEQFF TGCAGTGCCAAAAAACTAGCGGGGGTCTACAATGAGCAGTTCTTC
TRBD2 TRBJ2-3 TRBV7-2 . CASSPPRGAGGQDTQYF TGTGCCAGCAGCCCTCCCCGGGGAGCGGGGGGGCAAGATACGCAGTATTTT
TRBD1 TRBJ2-7 TRBV7-3 . CATGTGFYEQYF TGTGCCACCGGGACAGGATTCTACGAGCAGTACTTC
TRBD1 TRBJ2-5 TRBV4-2 . CASSQGQGAYQETQYF TGTGCCAGCAGCCAAGGACAGGGGGCGTACCAAGAGACCCAGTACTTC
TRBD1 TRBJ1-1 TRBV20-1 once CSARGDGTGGLNTEAFF TGCAGTGCTAGAGGCGACGGGACAGGGGGGCTAAACACTGAAGCTTTCTTT
. TRBJ1-2 TRBV6-2/TRBV6-3 . CASSYSGTIIGYTF TGTGCCAGCAGTTACTCCGGGACGATCATTGGCTACACCTTC
. TRBJ1-4 TRBV6-1 . CASSGEGIFEKLFF TGTGCCAGCAGTGGAGAGGGGATCTTTGAAAAACTGTTTTTT
. TRBJ1-1 TRBV20-1 . CSARFGTFYTEAFF TGCAGTGCTAGATTCGGGACTTTCTACACTGAAGCTTTCTTT
. TRBJ2-6 TRBV7-2 . CASSLGGGGANVLTF TGTGCCAGCAGCTTAGGTGGAGGAGGGGCCAACGTCCTGACTTTC
TRBD2 TRBJ2-7 TRBV27 . CASTVLGGSNEQYF TGTGCTAGCACAGTTTTGGGCGGGAGTAATGAGCAGTACTTC
. TRBJ2-7 TRBV6-5 . CASSYAANYEQYF TGTGCCAGCAGTTACGCGGCAAACTACGAGCAGTACTTC
. TRBJ2-5 TRBV2 few CASLLFETQYF TGTGCCAGCTTACTATTCGAGACCCAGTACTTC
. TRBJ2-7 TRBV28 . CASSPGVVGTYEQYF TGTGCCAGCAGTCCCGGGGTGGTTGGGACCTACGAGCAGTACTTC
. TRBJ2-1 TRBV30 . CAWSHRGGGNEQFF TGTGCCTGGAGTCACAGGGGGGGTGGGAATGAGCAGTTCTTC
TRBD2 TRBJ2-5 TRBV7-2 . CASSFTGGVETQYF TGTGCCAGCAGCTTTACGGGAGGGGTGGAGACCCAGTACTTC
TRBD2 TRBJ2-1 TRBV6-5 . CASSYSLAGDNEQFF TGTGCCAGCAGTTACTCTCTAGCGGGAGACAATGAGCAGTTCTTC
TRBD2 TRBJ2-7 TRBV6-1 . CASRLAGGNGEQYF TGTGCCTCCCGACTAGCGGGAGGGAATGGCGAGCAGTACTTC
. TRBJ2-7 TRBV12-3/TRBV12-4 . CASSLRRETYEQYF TGTGCCAGCAGTCTTAGGAGGGAGACCTACGAGCAGTACTTC
. TRBJ2-1 TRBV6-5 . CASSLGENNEQFF TGTGCCAGCAGCCTAGGGGAGAACAATGAGCAGTTCTTC
. TRBJ2-5 TRBV28 once CASSLEGVRGTQYF TGTGCCAGCAGTTTGGAAGGGGTCCGGGGGACCCAGTACTTC
. TRBJ2-3 TRBV6-5 . CASGGSLGADTQYF TGTGCCAGCGGAGGGTCCCTTGGGGCAGATACGCAGTATTTT
. TRBJ2-7 TRBV6-1 . CASSEDSDGRKQYF TGTGCCAGCAGTGAAGATTCTGATGGCCGAAAACAGTACTTC
. TRBJ2-7 TRBV27 . CATRVQGNYEQYF TGTGCCACCCGAGTTCAGGGGAACTACGAGCAGTACTTC
TRBD2 TRBJ2-4 TRBV4-2 . CASSQMGAREGAKNIQYF TGTGCCAGCAGCCAAATGGGGGCGCGGGAGGGAGCCAAAAACATTCAGTACTTC
. TRBJ2-2 TRBV29-1 once CSVERQEGSGELFF TGCAGCGTTGAAAGGCAGGAGGGGTCCGGGGAGCTGTTTTTT
. TRBJ2-7 TRBV29-1 few CSVRTSPSYEQYF TGCAGCGTTAGGACCTCACCGTCCTACGAGCAGTACTTC
TRBD2 TRBJ2-4 TRBV29-1 few CSVEVGGSNIQYF TGCAGCGTTGAGGTGGGGGGGTCAAACATTCAGTACTTC
. TRBJ1-2 TRBV6-6 few CASSAAPAIDGYTF TGTGCCAGCAGCGCGGCACCGGCGATCGACGGCTACACCTTC
TRBD1 TRBJ2-1 TRBV20-1 . CSAWLRTGRPENEQFF TGCAGTGCTTGGCTGCGGACAGGTCGTCCCGAAAATGAGCAGTTCTTC
TRBD1 TRBJ2-7 TRBV20-1 . CSAGGHSGWAYEQYF TGCAGTGCAGGGGGCCACAGCGGCTGGGCCTACGAGCAGTACTTC
TRBD1 TRBJ2-1 TRBV7-8 . CASSARQGDSNGEQFF TGTGCCAGCAGCGCCCGACAGGGGGATTCTAATGGTGAGCAGTTCTTC
. TRBJ2-7 TRBV10-3 few CAISEWGSYEQYF TGTGCCATCAGTGAGTGGGGGTCCTACGAGCAGTACTTC
. TRBJ2-1 TRBV28 once CASSLLGVGQFF TGTGCCAGCAGTTTACTAGGCGTAGGGCAGTTCTTC
. TRBJ2-7 TRBV7-2 . CASSLTVSSYEQYF TGTGCCAGCAGCTTGACAGTTAGCTCCTACGAGCAGTACTTC
. TRBJ1-1 TRBV29-1 . CSAVKGVNTEAFF TGCAGCGCTGTCAAGGGGGTGAACACTGAAGCTTTCTTT
. TRBJ2-5 TRBV14 . CASSLTTPLRETQYF TGTGCCAGCAGCCTAACTACCCCTTTACGAGAGACCCAGTACTTC
. TRBJ2-3 TRBV20-1 many CSGLRAGSTDTQYF TGCAGTGGGCTCCGGGCTGGAAGCACAGATACGCAGTATTTT
TRBD1 TRBJ2-7 TRBV6-5 few CAAGTGASYEQYF TGTGCCGCCGGGACAGGGGCATCCTACGAGCAGTACTTC
TRBD2 TRBJ2-1 TRBV19 . CASSIGLARGDEQFF TGTGCCAGTAGTATAGGACTAGCTCGAGGCGATGAGCAGTTCTTC
. TRBJ1-5 TRBV7-9 once CASSLTIFDPQHF TGTGCCAGCAGCTTAACTATCTTTGATCCCCAGCATTTT
. TRBJ1-1 TRBV29-1 . CSVDGVDTEAFF TGCAGCGTTGATGGGGTTGATACTGAAGCTTTCTTT